Following are 18 T cell receptor beta chains from one sample sequenced in a study of T cells after yellow fever vaccination. TCRdb ran MiXCR on the 5' RACE reads and lists one entry per CDR3 protein. The profile shows tens of thousands of distinct CDR3 sequences, over 9.5% of them singletons. Specimen: PBMCs, either bulk or a sorted T-cell subset (CD4+, CD8+, memory, or dextramer-sorted; not recorded which), collected roughly 15 days after the first yellow fever vaccination. Receptor source: a man aged 18 to 29 who received the YFV17D yellow fever vaccine.

This clonotype occurred many times. This sequence joins TRBV4-2 and TRBJ2-3, with D perhaps TRBD1 (6 bases). The CDR3 totals 16 residues. Trimming took off 0 bases at V and 2 bases at J, with 12 bases between the two ends. Germline V lookup: CDR1 LGHNA, CDR2 YNFKEQ. In nucleotides, the CDR3 is TGTGCCAGCAGCCAAGATGGGGGCGGACTCACAGATACGCAGTATTTT. Protein product: CASSQDGGGLTDTQYF.

With respect to this clonotype: A clone one base away is much larger, so this may be a read error. J is TRBJ2-7 and V is TRBV7-2, with D possibly matching TRBD2 (6 bases). Germline lookup yields CDR1 SGHTA and CDR2 FQGNSA. This CDR3 contains 14 residues. V lost 2 bases and J 9 bases, leaving 17 bases between the germline ends. The CDR3 coding sequence is TGTGCCAGCAGCTTAAGAGCGGCGGGGCCGCGGCAGTACTTC. Amino acid sequence: CASSLRAAGPRQYF.

This clonotype appeared many times. V usage is TRBV4-1 and J usage is TRBJ2-7; 12 bases map to TRBD2. The J segment lost 2 bases and the V segment lost 1 base, leaving 6 bases of the junction unmatched. Germline-derived CDR1 and CDR2 are MGHRA and YSYEKL. This CDR3 spans 17 amino acids. CDR3 sequence reads: CASSQVFGLAGPYEQYF. The CDR3 DNA follows: TGCGCCAGCAGCCAAGTCTTCGGACTAGCGGGGCCCTACGAGCAGTACTTC.

This clonotype was found many times. The rearrangement joins TRBV15 to TRBJ2-1, with 9 positions matching TRBD1. CDR1 is LNHNV, CDR2 YYDKDF, per germline (reference sequence). The junction had 8 bases not matched to a gene; V was cut back by 5 bases and J by 0 bases. This CDR3 has 17 amino acids. In nucleotides, the CDR3 is TGTGCCACCAGCTCCAAGGGGGGACAGGGCTCCTACAATGAGCAGTTCTTC. Its translation: CATSSKGGQGSYNEQFF.

With regard to this clonotype: A much larger clone lies a single base off, so this may be a read error. The V and J genes are TRBV20-1 and TRBJ2-6; D is undetermined. The V gene lost 5 bases and the J gene lost 3 bases, with 11 bases spanning the gap. Looked up from germline, CDR1 is DFQATT and CDR2 is SNEGSKA (reference sequence). The CDR3 is 14 amino acids. The CDR3 loop reads CSAGRGNGANVLTF. The DNA for the CDR3 is TGCAGTGCTGGGCGAGGAAATGGGGCCAACGTCCTGACTTTC.

This clonotype was counted at least ten times. This chain connects TRBV28 to TRBJ2-2, with 7 bases matching TRBD2. CDR3 size: 12 residues. V lost 8 bases to trimming and J lost 6 bases; unmatched junction nucleotides: 3. CDR1 and CDR2 (germline): MDHEN, SYDVKM. This CDR3 is CASGGGAGELFF. The CDR3 bases are TGTGCCAGCGGGGGGGGTGCCGGGGAGCTGTTTTTT. The complete variable domain, with remaining parts taken from reference TRBV28 and TRBJ2-2, reads DVKVTQSSRYLVKRTGEKVFLECVQDMDHENMFWYRQDPGLGLRLIYFSYDVKMKEKGDIPEGYSVSREKKERFSLILESASTNQTSMYLCASGGGAGELFFGEGSRLTVL.

The sample holds many counts of this clonotype. DNA for the CDR3: TGTGCCTGGAGTTCAAGTAGTATAAATGAGCAGTTCTTC. Translated: CAWSSSSINEQFF. The chain carries TRBV30 and TRBJ2-1; D uncertain. V was pared by 2 bases and J by 7 bases, with 12 bases between. The CDR3 has 13 amino acids. CDR1 is GTSNPN and CDR2 is SVGIG in the germline V gene (reference sequence).

This clonotype was recorded many times. The rearrangement joins TRBV5-4 to TRBJ2-1; 9 bases are shared with TRBD2. CDR1 is SGHNT and CDR2 is YYREEE in the germline V gene (reference sequence). The V gene end was trimmed by 2 bases and the J gene end by 6 bases; junction bases not matched to a gene: 9. The length of the CDR3 is 16 residues. The CDR3 bases are TGTGCCAGCAGCTTTCGCGGGGGGGCCCCCATCAATGAGCAGTTCTTC. This gives the protein CASSFRGGAPINEQFF.

About this clonotype itself: A much larger clone differs by one base, so this may be a read error. The chain employs TRBV10-1 and TRBJ2-3; D call uncertain. This CDR3 region has 14 residues. V lost 3 bases and J lost 0, with 7 bases in between. Germline CDR1 and CDR2: WNHNN and SYGVQD (reference sequence). Here the CDR3 DNA reads TGCGCCAGCAGTGACCAGCTGAGCACAGATACGCAGTATTTT. Its protein product is CASSDQLSTDTQYF.

This clonotype occurred a few times. The V gene is TRBV5-6, the J gene TRBJ2-7; a possible D gene is TRBD2 (7 bases). Trimming cost V 2 bases and J 0 bases, with 21 bases left between them. This CDR3 region has 18 residues. Germline CDR1 reads SGHDT; CDR2 reads YYEEEE. CDR3 nucleotide sequence: TGTGCCAGCAGCTTTGGGGACGGGGGGCCCACATCCTCCTACGAGCAGTACGTC. The encoded protein is CASSFGDGGPTSSYEQYV.

This clonotype was seen ten or more times. J is TRBJ1-4 and V is TRBV3-2; no DNA check was done on the table's D call, TRBD1. TRBV3-2 counts as a pseudogene. The CDR3 is made up of 22 amino acids. The CDR3 sequence is CASSPTKSQIMGPGQHNEKLFF. CDR3 nucleotides: TGTGCCAGCAGCCCTACGAAAAGCCAAATAATGGGGCCGGGACAGCATAATGAAAAACTGTTTTTT.

This clonotype has ten or more counts. J is TRBJ2-2 and V is TRBV7-2, with D hard to call. Germline values: CDR1 SGHTA, CDR2 FQGNSA. This CDR3 is built from 16 residues. V lost 1 base and J lost 2, with 11 bases in between. This chain's CDR3 is CASSLVVGLNTGELFF. The CDR3 region has the DNA TGTGCCAGCAGCTTAGTTGTTGGTCTAAACACCGGGGAGCTGTTTTTT. Supplemented by reference TRBV7-2 and TRBJ2-2, the full variable domain reads GAGVSQSPSNKVTEKGKDVELRCDPISGHTALYWYRQSLGQGLEFLIYFQGNSAPDKSGLPSDRFSAERTGGSVSTLTIQRTQQEDSAVYLCASSLVVGLNTGELFFGEGSRLTVL.

This clonotype was counted many times. The rearrangement links TRBV5-4 to TRBJ1-1; tentative D call: TRBD1 (5 bases). CDR1 and CDR2 from the germline V gene are SGHNT and YYREEE (reference sequence). Trimming cost V 4 bases and J 1 base, with 14 bases left between them. The CDR3 runs to 15 residues. CDR3 sequence: CASSRVGGANTEAFF. CDR3 DNA sequence: TGTGCCAGCAGCCGCGTCGGGGGAGCGAACACTGAAGCTTTCTTT.

Many counts were recorded for this clonotype. This rearrangement joins TRBV5-5 to TRBJ2-7; D gene ambiguous. This CDR3 has 13 residues. Germline V gene lookup returns CDR1 SGHKS and CDR2 YYEKEE (reference sequence). Trimming took 0 bases from V and 5 from J, leaving 9 bases between them. The CDR3 reads CASSLVSRDEQYV. Written as DNA, the CDR3 is TGTGCCAGCAGCTTGGTATCCCGGGACGAGCAGTACGTC.

This clonotype came up many times. This chain joins TRBV7-2 and TRBJ1-2, with 7 bases matching TRBD1. From germline, CDR1 is SGHTA and CDR2 FQGNSA. The CDR3 length is 15 residues. V was pared by 7 bases and J by 2 bases, with 10 bases of the junction left unmatched. The CDR3 is CASTNTLQGNYGYTF. CDR3 DNA: TGTGCCAGCACCAACACCCTACAGGGGAACTATGGCTACACCTTC.

This clonotype was recorded many times. The chain recombines TRBV5-1 with TRBJ2-5, with TRBD1 as a possible D gene (6 bases). CDR1 and CDR2 from the germline V gene are SGHRS and YFSETQ. The CDR3 covers 14 residues. V was cut by 1 base and J by 4 bases, with 11 bases left in between. This chain's CDR3 is CASSLMGQGETQYF. CDR3 DNA sequence: TGCGCCAGCAGCTTGATGGGACAAGGAGAGACCCAGTACTTC.

This clonotype was recorded a few times. The genes are TRBV5-4 and TRBJ2-7, with 12 bases fitting TRBD2. The trim removed 3 bases at V and 3 bases at J, leaving 10 bases unmatched. CDR3 length: 17 amino acids. CDR1 is SGHNT, CDR2 YYREEE, per germline (reference sequence). The CDR3 loop is CASSSGGLAGTFYEQYV. The CDR3 DNA reads TGTGCCAGCAGCTCGGGCGGACTAGCGGGGACCTTCTACGAGCAGTACGTC.

This clonotype was seen at least ten times. The chain has TRBV27 and TRBJ2-7; 13 bases match TRBD2. From germline, CDR1 is MNHEY and CDR2 SMNVEV (reference sequence). After removal of 6 bases from V and 5 bases from J, the junction contained 1 base not matched to a gene. CDR3 length equals 13 residues. The CDR3 here is CASSGTSGDEQYF. The CDR3 bases are TGTGCCAGCAGCGGGACTAGCGGGGACGAGCAGTACTTC.